Listed here are 20 T cell receptor beta chains from one sample, sequenced in a study of T-cell reconstitution after alpha-beta-depleted transplantation in children. Preparation of the TCRbeta library involved a method that used unique molecular identifiers. TCRdb independently ran MiXCR on the PCR reads; one entry per CDR3 protein. The data contain around 450,000 distinct CDR3 sequences, around 46% of them singletons. The starting material was PBMCs, obtained before TCRalphabeta/CD19-depleted stem cell transplant. The receptor set was obtained from a girl aged 2 to 10 with aplastic anemia, due to receive a stem cell transplant.

This clonotype was detected once. The chain carries TRBV20-1 and TRBJ2-1, with 8 bases matching TRBD2. This CDR3 is 14 amino acids long. V lost 0 bases to trimming and J lost 8 bases; unmatched junction nucleotides: 6. In germline, CDR1 is DFQATT, CDR2 SNEGSKA (reference sequence). The chain's CDR3 is CSARDPAGGYEQFF. The CDR3 nucleotides read TGCAGTGCTAGAGATCCGGCGGGAGGCTATGAGCAGTTCTTC.

This rearrangement joins TRBV5-6 to TRBJ2-7; D ambiguous. This CDR3 spans 11 amino acids. Germline V gene sequence: CDR1 SGHDT, CDR2 YYEEEE. Trimming left V 1 base short and J 10 bases short, with 9 bases between. The CDR3 DNA follows: TGTGCCAGCAGCTTGCTTCATAGCCAGTACTTC. Its translation is CASSLLHSQYF.

The chain employs TRBV9 and TRBJ2-1, with D perhaps matching TRBD2 (5 bases). This CDR3 is 14 amino acids long. Germline V gives CDR1 SGDLS, CDR2 YYNGEE. The V gene lost 2 bases and the J gene lost 5 bases, with 11 bases spanning the gap. The CDR3 DNA reads TGTGCCAGCAGCGTCTGGGTTAGCGACAATGAGCAGTTCTTC. It yields the protein CASSVWVSDNEQFF.

This clonotype showed up just a few times. The genes are TRBV18 and TRBJ2-2; maybe TRBD2 (5 bases). The CDR3 extends over 13 amino acids. Per germline, CDR1 KGHSH and CDR2 LQKENI. Trimming cost V 2 bases and J 6 bases, with 7 bases left between them. The CDR3 region has the DNA TGTGCCAGCTCACCAGAGGGTTCCGGGGAGCTGTTTTTT. It specifies CASSPEGSGELFF.

This clonotype was counted between two and nine times. V gene TRBV11-3 combines with J gene TRBJ2-1, with 8 bases identical to TRBD2. The V gene end was trimmed by 5 bases and the J gene end by 5 bases; junction bases not matched to a gene: 14. Germline loops: CDR1 SGHNT, CDR2 YENEEA. This CDR3 contains 17 residues. This chain's CDR3 is CASSISSGTRGDNEQFF. The DNA of the CDR3 is TGTGCCAGCAGCATAAGTTCCGGGACTAGGGGGGACAATGAGCAGTTCTTC.

The chain couples TRBV7-9 to TRBJ2-1; D gene uncertain. The CDR3 runs to 12 residues. Trimming left V 5 bases short and J 7 bases short, with 9 bases between. Germline V gene data show CDR1 as SEHNR and CDR2 as FQNEAQ (reference sequence). The CDR3 region has the DNA TGTGCCAGCAGCCAGAACATTAATGAGCAGTTCTTC. Encoded protein: CASSQNINEQFF.

J is TRBJ2-1 and V is TRBV7-2; D is perhaps TRBD1 or TRBD2 (5 bases each). The V end lost 1 base, the J end lost 11 bases, and 18 bases lay between the germline ends. CDR3 length: 15 amino acids. Germline V gives CDR1 SGHTA, CDR2 FQGNSA. CDR3 residues: CASSLEPVGEWQQFF. The CDR3 DNA is TGTGCCAGCAGCTTAGAGCCAGTAGGGGAGTGGCAGCAGTTCTTC.

The chain is built from TRBV15 and TRBJ1-2, with D perhaps matching TRBD1 (5 bases). Germline V gene sequence: CDR1 LNHNV, CDR2 YYDKDF (reference sequence). V shed 8 bases and J shed 7 bases, with 11 bases lying between them. This CDR3 comprises 11 residues. This chain's CDR3 is CATYEGTGYTF. The CDR3 DNA sequence: TGTGCCACCTACGAAGGGACTGGCTACACCTTC.

The chain carries TRBV7-8 and TRBJ2-7; 8 bases agree with TRBD1. The V segment lost 3 bases and the J segment 3 bases; nucleotides outside the gene matches: 4. Per the germline V gene, CDR1 is SGHVS and CDR2 is FQNEAQ. The CDR3 spans 14 residues. CDR3 nucleotide sequence: TGTGCCAGCAGCTTCTGGGGACAGGACTACGAGCAGTACTTC. This codes for CASSFWGQDYEQYF.

This clonotype was seen more than once but under ten times. As DNA, the CDR3 is TGTGCCAGCAGTTGGTCTAGCGGGGCGGGTGAGCAGTTCTTC. Amino acid sequence: CASSWSSGAGEQFF. This chain joins TRBV12-3 or TRBV12-4 and TRBJ2-1, with 9 bases fitting TRBD2. This CDR3 has 14 amino acids. Trimming cost V 4 bases and J 9 bases; bases outside gene matches: 7.

This clonotype turned up a few times. The rearrangement uses TRBV6-6 and TRBJ2-7; the D is unclear. Trimming took off 4 bases at V and 5 bases at J, with 6 bases between the two ends. From germline, CDR1 is MNHNY and CDR2 SVGAGI (reference sequence). CDR3 size: 11 residues. The CDR3 region is CASSLMDEQYF. The CDR3 bases are TGTGCCAGCAGTTTGATGGACGAGCAGTACTTC.

A few counts support this clonotype. The chain employs TRBV12-3 or TRBV12-4 and TRBJ2-3; maybe TRBD2 (5 bases). The CDR3 runs 14 residues. With 6 bases removed from V and 1 base from J, the gap between germline ends came to 11 bases. This CDR3 reads CASSWGSGTDTQYF. CDR3 nucleotide sequence: TGTGCCAGCAGCTGGGGTAGCGGCACAGATACGCAGTATTTT.

The V call is TRBV29-1, the J call TRBJ1-2; tentatively, D is TRBD1 (5 bases). Trimming pared 6 bases from V and 0 bases from J, leaving 14 bases between. The CDR3 spans 14 residues. The germline CDR1 and CDR2 sequences are SQVTM and ANQGSEA. CDR3 sequence reads: CSVDGTPANYGYTF. The CDR3 nucleotides are TGCAGCGTAGATGGGACGCCAGCTAACTATGGCTACACCTTC.

The CDR3 region is CASSFSPSQGGELFF. The CDR3 region has the DNA TGTGCCAGCAGTTTTTCGCCTAGTCAGGGCGGGGAGCTGTTTTTT. The chain joins TRBV12-3 or TRBV12-4 to TRBJ2-2; D possibly corresponds to TRBD1 (5 bases). Trimming stripped 3 bases from V and 7 bases from J, with 15 bases between. CDR3 length equals 15 residues.

This clonotype was counted ten times or more. The chain joins TRBV20-1 to TRBJ1-5; D is perhaps TRBD1 (5 bases). The CDR3 extends over 14 amino acids. V was clipped by 0 bases and J by 6 bases, with 12 bases between them. CDR1 DFQATT and CDR2 SNEGSKA come from the germline V gene (reference sequence). The CDR3 here is CSAREGGAAQPQHF. For the CDR3, the DNA is TGCAGTGCTAGAGAAGGTGGGGCTGCTCAGCCCCAGCATTTT.

This chain connects TRBV11-2 to TRBJ2-3, with 11 bases matching TRBD2. V lost 5 bases, J lost 1 base, and 14 bases stayed unmatched. The V gene's germline CDR1 is SGHAT and CDR2 FQNNGV. The length of the CDR3 is 19 residues. The chain's CDR3 is CASSATSGRPQWGTDTQYF. In DNA, the CDR3 is TGTGCCAGCAGCGCAACTAGCGGGAGACCTCAATGGGGCACAGATACGCAGTATTTT.

The chain combines TRBV20-1 with TRBJ2-2, with 9 bases fitting TRBD2. The CDR3 is 16 amino acids. Germline loops: CDR1 DFQATT, CDR2 SNEGSKA (reference sequence). V lost 5 bases to trimming and J lost 4 bases; unmatched junction nucleotides: 11. The CDR3: CSASSLAGGITGELFF. Written as DNA, the CDR3 is TGCAGTGCTTCCTCTCTCGCGGGGGGGATCACCGGGGAGCTGTTTTTT.

This clonotype has just one count. The CDR3 reads CSARRQTSYEQYF. The DNA of the CDR3 is TGCAGTGCTAGGCGACAGACCAGCTACGAGCAGTACTTC. This chain joins TRBV20-1 and TRBJ2-7, with D perhaps matching TRBD1 (5 bases). CDR1 and CDR2 (germline): DFQATT, SNEGSKA (reference sequence). V dropped 3 bases and J dropped 3 bases, with 12 bases sitting between them. The CDR3 runs to 13 residues.

The table lists this clonotype with a few counts. The genes are TRBV4-2 and TRBJ2-7, with D unclear. Trimming stripped 1 base from V and 0 bases from J, with 10 bases between. Germline V gene lookup returns CDR1 LGHNA and CDR2 YNFKEQ. The CDR3 sequence is 15 residues long. The CDR3 DNA reads as TGTGCCAGCAGCCAAGCCCTATTCAGCTCCTACGAGCAGTACTTC. It encodes CASSQALFSSYEQYF.

This clonotype occurred a few times. The rearrangement uses TRBV7-9 and TRBJ2-3; 7 nucleotides align to TRBD1. The CDR3 runs to 16 residues. Germline V gene data show CDR1 as SEHNR and CDR2 as FQNEAQ (reference sequence). With 5 bases clipped from V and 4 bases from J, the junction kept 12 bases outside the gene matches. In nucleotides, the CDR3 is TGTGCCAGCAGCATCCGACAGGGTCCAGTGGCAGATACGCAGTATTTT. This gives the protein CASSIRQGPVADTQYF.